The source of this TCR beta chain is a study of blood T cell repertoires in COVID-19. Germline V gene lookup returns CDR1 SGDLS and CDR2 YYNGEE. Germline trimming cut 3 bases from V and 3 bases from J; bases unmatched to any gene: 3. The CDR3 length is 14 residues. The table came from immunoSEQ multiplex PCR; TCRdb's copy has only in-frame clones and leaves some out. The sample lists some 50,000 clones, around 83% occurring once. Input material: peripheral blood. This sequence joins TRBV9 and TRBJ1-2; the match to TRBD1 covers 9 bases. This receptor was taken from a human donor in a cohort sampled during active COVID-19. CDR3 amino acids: CASSGTGGYYGYTF. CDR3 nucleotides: TGTGCCAGCAGCGGTACAGGGGGCTACTATGGCTACACCTTC.